What follows is one T cell receptor beta chain and its context. The antigen is undetermined. The germline V gene has CDR1 SNHLY and CDR2 FYNNEI. The CDR3 is 14 amino acids. V lost 6 bases, J lost 4 bases, and 8 bases stayed unmatched. Sequenced by immunoSEQ multiplex PCR; TCRdb stores in-frame clones only, minus some. The sample lists roughly 59,000 clones, approximately 87% occurring once. These data come from a study of OX40 agonist ivuxolimab in advanced cancers. Across the study: The drug used for patients, ivuxolimab, was an agonistic anti-OX40 (CD134) antibody. The patients received ivuxolimab by intravenous route every 2 weeks at 0.01 to 10 mg/kg.

Study-wide results and caveats: Averaging showed that CD8+ T cells had more expanded clones than CD4+ did. The authors also found low normalized T-cell clonal expansion in some nonresponders.

The receptor was isolated from an adult with an advanced solid tumor such as melanoma, head and neck, liver or kidney cancer. This specimen consisted of CD4+ or CD8+ T cells sorted from blood, obtained in a trial of the OX40 agonist ivuxolimab. The genes are TRBV2 and TRBJ1-1; 7 bases are a match to TRBD1. CDR3 region: CASREQTGITEAFF. As DNA, the CDR3 is TGTGCCAGCAGAGAGCAGACAGGGATCACTGAAGCTTTCTTT.